This T cell receptor beta chain was recovered during a study of T-cell memory formation after mild COVID-19. Findings of the study overall: Clones that shrank (day 15 to 85) were balanced CD4/CD8, whereas later expanders leaned CD4+.

5'RACE, which relied on constant-segment primers, yielded TCR alpha and TCR beta cDNA libraries carrying sample barcodes and UMIs. Each CDR3 protein gets one entry after TCRdb re-called the 5' RACE reads with MiXCR. The repertoire holds 100,000 to 150,000 distinct CDR3 sequences, about 5.9% seen once, with around 2% in the top ten. V lost 4 bases and J lost 1; bases outside the gene matches: 10. Germline-derived CDR1 and CDR2 are SGHVS and FQNEAQ. This CDR3 comprises 18 residues. At least ten counts were recorded for this clonotype. Antigen specificity is unknown. V gene TRBV7-8 combines with J gene TRBJ2-1, with TRBD2 matching 10 bases. The sequencing sample was made of PBMCs or a T cell subset sorted from them (not recorded which). This clonotype was sampled from an adult woman who had mild COVID-19 (a few samples of this study predate the infection). Cell type and time point are not known. CDR3 sequence (DNA): TGTGCCAGCAGCTCCCTAGCGGGGGCCGCACTTTCCTACAATGAGCAGTTCTTC. Protein sequence: CASSSLAGAALSYNEQFF.